The 5 T cell receptor beta chains given below trace back to one sample, sequenced in a study of blood T cell repertoires in COVID-19. Profiled with immunoSEQ multiplex PCR; TCRdb holds only in-frame clones, not every one. The repertoire holds 200,000 to 250,000 clones, with around 90% as singletons. Sequences were obtained from peripheral blood. The source of these receptors is a man aged 30-40 years with COVID-19, enrolled during active disease.

The V gene is TRBV18, the J gene TRBJ1-6; possible D gene TRBD1, 6 bases. Germline lookup yields CDR1 KGHSH and CDR2 LQKENI. This CDR3 has 16 amino acids. Trimming left V 3 bases short and J 5 bases short, with 14 bases between. The chain's CDR3 is CASSPREGGHNSPLHF. In nucleotides, the CDR3 is TGTGCCAGCTCACCGAGGGAGGGGGGCCATAATTCACCCCTCCACTTT.

DNA of the CDR3: TGTGCCAGCAGCGAAACAGGGGGGGCGAACACCGGGGAGCTGTTTTTT. It specifies CASSETGGANTGELFF. This rearrangement joins TRBV5-6 to TRBJ2-2, with a tentative D call TRBD1 (8 bases). Germline V gene sequence: CDR1 SGHDT, CDR2 YYEEEE. V lost 4 bases and J 0 bases, leaving 13 bases between the germline ends. This CDR3 spans 16 amino acids.

This chain joins TRBV5-6 and TRBJ1-3; no clear D. The CDR3 contains 18 residues. V dropped 1 base and J dropped 4 bases, with 21 bases sitting between them. Germline V lookup: CDR1 SGHDT, CDR2 YYEEEE. CDR3 protein: CASSLFEGFFLAGNTIYF. The CDR3 DNA follows: TGTGCCAGCAGCTTGTTCGAGGGATTCTTTCTGGCGGGAAACACCATATATTTT.

The V gene is TRBV5-1, the J gene TRBJ2-7; D possibly corresponds to TRBD2 (5 bases). V lost 4 bases, J lost 1 base, and 12 bases lay in between. This CDR3 is 14 amino acids long. CDR1 SGHRS and CDR2 YFSETQ come from the germline V gene. Here the CDR3 reads CASSLDLDSYEQYF. CDR3 bases: TGCGCCAGCAGCCTGGACTTAGATTCCTACGAGCAGTACTTC.

CDR3 DNA: TGTGCCAGCCGCTATGGAGGGGGCAGGACTGAAGCTTTCTTT. It codes for CASRYGGGRTEAFF. The chain combines TRBV27 with TRBJ1-1; 7 bases line up with TRBD1. V lost 8 bases and J lost 5; bases outside the gene matches: 11. CDR1 MNHEY and CDR2 SMNVEV come from the germline V gene (reference sequence). This CDR3 has 14 amino acids.